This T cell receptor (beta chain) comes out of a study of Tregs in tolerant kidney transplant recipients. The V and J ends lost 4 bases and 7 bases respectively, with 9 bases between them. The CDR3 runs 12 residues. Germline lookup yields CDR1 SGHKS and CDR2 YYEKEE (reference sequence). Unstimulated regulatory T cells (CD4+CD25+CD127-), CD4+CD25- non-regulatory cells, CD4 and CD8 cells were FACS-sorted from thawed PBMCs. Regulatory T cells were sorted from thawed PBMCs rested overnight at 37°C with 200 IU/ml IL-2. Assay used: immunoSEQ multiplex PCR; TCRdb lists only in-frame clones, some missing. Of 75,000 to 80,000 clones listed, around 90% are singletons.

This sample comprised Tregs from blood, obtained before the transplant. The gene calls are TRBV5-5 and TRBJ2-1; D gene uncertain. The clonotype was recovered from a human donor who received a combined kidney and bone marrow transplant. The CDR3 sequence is CASSPTENEQFF. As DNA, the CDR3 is TGTGCCAGCAGCCCCACTGAGAATGAGCAGTTCTTC.